These T cell receptor beta chains were read from a single sample in a study of T cell responses to AZD1222 COVID-19 vaccine. Profiled with immunoSEQ multiplex PCR; TCRdb holds only in-frame clones, not every one. The data show 57,000 or so clones, about 80% seen once. The source was peripheral blood, collected 28 days after the second AZD1222 dose. These receptors originate from an adult who received the AZD1222 COVID-19 vaccine. The CDR3 runs from the conserved cysteine through the conserved F or W. A D gene is named only where the DNA matches it firmly. The size of a clone is reported for some rows only, either as once, few or many, or as a class for expanded clones.

abundance,d_gene,j_gene,v_gene,len,CDR3nt,CDR3aa
-,-,TRBJ2-2,TRBV7-3,16,TGTGCCAGCAGCCAAGGACAACGCCGGAACACCGGGGAGCTGTTTTTT,CASSQGQRRNTGELFF
-,-,TRBJ2-1,TRBV28,16,TGTGCCAGCAACTCGGGAATAGGGCAGGACTACAATGAGCAGTTCTTC,CASNSGIGQDYNEQFF
-,TRBD1,TRBJ1-4,TRBV4-3,15,TGCGCCAGCAGCCAAGGGGGACAGGGGGATGAAAAACTGTTTTTT,CASSQGGQGDEKLFF
-,TRBD2,TRBJ2-5,TRBV2,12,TGTGCCAGCAAACTAGCGGGGGAGACCCAGTACTTC,CASKLAGETQYF
-,-,TRBJ1-1,TRBV11-3,13,TGTGCCAGCAGCTTAGGTGGGGTAACTGAAGCTTTCTTT,CASSLGGVTEAFF
-,-,TRBJ2-1,TRBV3-1/TRBV3-2,18,TGTGCCAGCAGCCAAGCCTGGGTTGGTGTAGGACGGTTGGATGAGCAGTTCTTC,CASSQAWVGVGRLDEQFF
-,TRBD1,TRBJ2-2,TRBV18,16,TGTGCCAGCTCATTCCGGGACAGGTCGGTTCCCGGGGAGCTGTTTTTT,CASSFRDRSVPGELFF
-,-,TRBJ1-5,TRBV6-2/TRBV6-3,12,TGTGCCAGCAGTTACCCCGGCCCAGGTCAGCATTTT,CASSYPGPGQHF
-,-,TRBJ2-1,TRBV9,14,TGTGCCAGCAGCGAGGCGGGACAGAATAATGAGCAGTTCTTC,CASSEAGQNNEQFF
-,TRBD1,TRBJ1-2,TRBV5-1,12,TGCGCCAGCAGCCTGGACAGGAACGGCTACACCTTC,CASSLDRNGYTF
-,-,TRBJ1-5,TRBV2,13,TGTGCCAGCAGGGGGGCAGGCAATCAGCCCCAGCATTTT,CASRGAGNQPQHF
once,-,TRBJ1-3,TRBV6-5,13,TGTGCCAGCACGCGGGGGGCTGGAAACACCATATATTTT,CASTRGAGNTIYF
-,-,TRBJ2-7,TRBV28,14,TGTGCCAGCACCTCAGGGGCAGTACCCTACGAGCAGTACTTC,CASTSGAVPYEQYF
-,-,TRBJ1-1,TRBV4-2,13,TGTGCCAGCAGCCAAGGCGACTGGACTGAAGCTTTCTTT,CASSQGDWTEAFF
-,TRBD2,TRBJ2-5,TRBV5-1,16,TGCGCCAGCAGCTTGGGTTCTGCGGGGGATCAAGAGACCCAGTACTTC,CASSLGSAGDQETQYF
-,TRBD1,TRBJ2-7,TRBV10-3,14,TGTGCCATCAGTACGACAGGGGCTTTGTACGAGCAGTACTTC,CAISTTGALYEQYF
-,-,TRBJ1-1,TRBV19,14,TGTGCCAGTAGTATAGATTTGGCGGGAACTGAAGCTTTCTTT,CASSIDLAGTEAFF
once,-,TRBJ1-2,TRBV5-4,16,TGTGCCAGCAGCTTCGCCTTTAGACGGAAATCCTATGGCTACACCTTC,CASSFAFRRKSYGYTF
-,-,TRBJ2-3,TRBV14,15,TGTGCCAGCAGCCAAGGGAACAGTGACACAGATACGCAGTATTTT,CASSQGNSDTDTQYF
-,-,TRBJ1-5,TRBV19,17,TGTGCCAGTAGGCAAAAGACGAACAGGGCGGTGGGGCAGCCCCAGCATTTT,CASRQKTNRAVGQPQHF
-,TRBD2,TRBJ2-7,TRBV28,15,TGTGCCAGCAGTTACGGACTAGCGGGGGGTCGGGAGCAGTACTTC,CASSYGLAGGREQYF
-,TRBD1,TRBJ1-2,TRBV3-1/TRBV3-2,15,TGTGCCAGCAGCCAAGAGGGACAGGGGGCAGGTGGCTACACCTTC,CASSQEGQGAGGYTF
-,TRBD1,TRBJ1-4,TRBV6-1,17,TGTGCCAGCAGTGACCCGGACAGGGGGCAGACTAATGAAAAACTGTTTTTT,CASSDPDRGQTNEKLFF
-,-,TRBJ2-2,TRBV24-1,13,TGTGCCACCAGTAGACAGAACACCGGGGAGCTGTTTTTT,CATSRQNTGELFF
-,TRBD2,TRBJ2-7,TRBV6-2/TRBV6-3,15,TGTGCCAGCAGTAGATCGGGGGGGGCGACCTACGAGCAGTACTTC,CASSRSGGATYEQYF
few,-,TRBJ2-7,TRBV18,14,TGTGCCAGCTCACCACCGGGACGGACTTACGAGCAGTACTTC,CASSPPGRTYEQYF
-,-,TRBJ2-6,TRBV24-1,16,TGTGCCACGGGTCGCAGGGAGCCATCTGGGGCCAACGTCCTGACTTTC,CATGRREPSGANVLTF
-,-,TRBJ1-4,TRBV11-2,13,TGTGCCAGCAGCTTAGCCCTGGCCGAAAAACTGTTTTTT,CASSLALAEKLFF
few,-,TRBJ1-5,TRBV7-9,14,TGTGCCAGCAGCAGAGGGGGGCGGGATCAGCCCCAGCATTTT,CASSRGGRDQPQHF
-,TRBD1,TRBJ2-1,TRBV19,15,TGTGCCAGTAGCAGAGGACAGGCGATTTCCAATGAGCAGTTCTTC,CASSRGQAISNEQFF
few,-,TRBJ1-3,TRBV7-8,15,TGTGCCAGCAGCTCAACAGGGTTCTCTGGAAACACCATATATTTT,CASSSTGFSGNTIYF
-,-,TRBJ2-7,TRBV19,13,TGTGCCAGTAGTCTTTACTTACGTTCCGAGCAGTACTTC,CASSLYLRSEQYF
-,-,TRBJ1-4,TRBV6-5,12,TGTGCCAGCAGTCCCCCCGGGAAAAAACTGTTTTTT,CASSPPGKKLFF
-,-,TRBJ2-1,TRBV11-3,13,TGTGCCAGCAGTCGGACTATACAGGGTGAGCAGTTCTTC,CASSRTIQGEQFF